These 20 T cell receptor beta chains share one sample of origin, sequenced in a study of T cell responses to AZD1222 COVID-19 vaccine. Sequencing used immunoSEQ multiplex PCR; TCRdb keeps in-frame clones, though not all of them. The table has over 100,000 clones, approximately 87% seen once; the top ten hold roughly 4.5%. Sample: peripheral blood, taken 28 days after the second AZD1222 dose. The receptors were sampled from an adult who received the AZD1222 COVID-19 vaccine.

The V gene is TRBV14, the J gene TRBJ1-6; the match to TRBD1 covers 7 bases. The CDR3 totals 12 residues. Per germline, CDR1 SGHDN and CDR2 FVKESK. The junction had 0 bases not matched to a gene; V was cut back by 6 bases and J by 7 bases. The CDR3 reads CASRTGNSPLHF. The CDR3 DNA sequence: TGTGCCAGCAGGACAGGGAATTCACCCCTCCACTTT.

J is TRBJ1-1 and V is TRBV7-9; 8 bases map to TRBD1. Germline values: CDR1 SEHNR, CDR2 FQNEAQ (reference sequence). V gave up 4 bases and J gave up 4 bases; unmatched junction bases: 5. The CDR3 has 14 amino acids. DNA for the CDR3: TGTGCCAGCAGCTACCTTCAGGGGGCCACTGAAGCTTTCTTT. Translated, it gives CASSYLQGATEAFF.

Remarks on this clone: An end of the junction differs from the germline gene, which may be a read error. This rearrangement joins TRBV7-2 to TRBJ1-1, with D possibly being TRBD1 (5 bases). Germline CDR1 is SGHTA and CDR2 is FQGNSA. The CDR3 has 15 residues. CDR3: CASSLKVGQVTEAFF. In DNA, the CDR3 is TGTGCCAGCAGCTTAAAGGTGGGGCAGGTCACTGAAGCCTTCTTT.

This sequence joins TRBV7-6 and TRBJ1-5, with D uncertain. Germline loops: CDR1 SGHVS, CDR2 FNYEAQ. The CDR3 loop spans 16 amino acids. V was trimmed by 2 bases and J by 0 bases, leaving 11 bases between them. The CDR3 sequence is CASSLLSRTSNQPQHF. DNA of the CDR3: TGTGCCAGCAGCTTATTAAGTCGGACTAGCAATCAGCCCCAGCATTTT.

The chain uses TRBV11-3 and TRBJ2-7; D is uncertain. The V gene lost 3 bases and the J gene lost 1 base, with 19 bases spanning the gap. The CDR3 has 17 amino acids. Germline V lookup: CDR1 SGHNT, CDR2 YENEEA. Written as DNA, the CDR3 is TGTGCCAGCAGCTTGCCCCTAAGAGAACAGTCGTCCTACGAGCAGTACTTC. This gives the protein CASSLPLREQSSYEQYF.

This rearrangement joins TRBV6-2 or TRBV6-3 to TRBJ2-1; TRBD1 matches 10 bases. After removal of 5 bases from V and 3 bases from J, the junction contained 7 bases not matched to a gene. CDR1 is MNHEY and CDR2 is SVGEGT in the germline V gene. This CDR3 has 16 amino acids. This chain's CDR3 is CASSATGTGVYNEQFF. The CDR3 DNA is TGTGCCAGCAGTGCAACCGGGACAGGGGTCTACAATGAGCAGTTCTTC.

As DNA, the CDR3 is TGTGCCAGCAGGCTCGCCGGGGCCGGCAGTGGCTACACCTTC. It encodes CASRLAGAGSGYTF. The rearrangement uses TRBV5-6 and TRBJ1-2, with a weak D call TRBD1 (5 bases). CDR1 SGHDT and CDR2 YYEEEE come from the germline V gene. The CDR3 contains 14 residues. The germline V and J ends were trimmed by 5 bases and 7 bases, with 18 bases remaining between them.

The chain employs TRBV4-1 and TRBJ2-1; 14 nucleotides align to TRBD2. CDR1 is MGHRA and CDR2 is YSYEKL in the germline V gene. The J segment lost 8 bases and the V segment lost 1 base, leaving 4 bases of the junction unmatched. This CDR3 is 16 amino acids long. This chain's CDR3 is CASSQGGTSGSYEQFF. The CDR3 DNA follows: TGCGCCAGCAGCCAAGGGGGGACTAGCGGGAGCTATGAGCAGTTCTTC.

This chain uses TRBV30 with TRBJ1-3; unclear D gene. The CDR3 length is 13 residues. Germline CDR1 GTSNPN, CDR2 SVGIG (reference sequence). V lost 1 base and J 1 base, leaving 5 bases between the germline ends. In nucleotides, the CDR3 is TGTGCCTGGAGTGGCGGATCTGGAAACACCATATATTTT. Translated: CAWSGGSGNTIYF.

The chain combines TRBV2 with TRBJ2-5; no clear D gene. Trimming took 4 bases from V and 0 from J, leaving 12 bases between them. CDR3 length equals 15 residues. CDR1 is SNHLY, CDR2 FYNNEI, per germline. The CDR3 sequence: CASSAWWRNQETQYF. The CDR3 nucleotides are TGTGCCAGCAGTGCCTGGTGGCGGAACCAAGAGACCCAGTACTTC.

This chain links TRBV3-1 (or the pseudogene TRBV3-2) with TRBJ1-1; TRBD1 matches at 8 bases. Germline CDR1 is LGHDT and CDR2 is YNNKEL (reference sequence). This CDR3 is built from 14 residues. Unmatched junction bases numbered 4, after V lost 3 bases and J lost 4 bases. The CDR3 loop reads CASSQDRVTTEAFF. DNA of the CDR3: TGTGCCAGCAGCCAGGACAGGGTGACCACTGAAGCTTTCTTT.

This chain uses TRBV18 with TRBJ1-5, with a tentative D call TRBD1 (6 bases). The CDR3 has 15 residues. The germline gives CDR1 KGHSH, CDR2 LQKENI. V lost 5 bases and J 4 bases, leaving 15 bases between the germline ends. CDR3 region: CASSAGHKSNQPQHF. The CDR3 DNA reads TGTGCCAGCTCAGCGGGACACAAGTCGAATCAGCCCCAGCATTTT.

The chain carries TRBV7-2 and TRBJ2-4; TRBD2 is a possible D gene (6 bases). The germline V gene has CDR1 SGHTA and CDR2 FQGNSA. V lost 5 bases and J 7 bases, leaving 15 bases between the germline ends. The length of the CDR3 is 14 residues. The CDR3 coding sequence is TGTGCCAGCAGCGAGGGTGGGGGGAGGAACATTCAGTACTTC. This sequence encodes CASSEGGGRNIQYF.

CDR3: CASSSRVGSGNTIYF. CDR3 in DNA: TGTGCCAGCAGCTCCAGGGTGGGTTCTGGAAACACCATATATTTT. This chain connects TRBV7-9 to TRBJ1-3; possibly TRBD1 for D (5 bases). This CDR3 is 15 amino acids long. Trimming left V 4 bases short and J 1 base short, with 11 bases between. Germline lookup yields CDR1 SEHNR and CDR2 FQNEAQ (reference sequence).

The chain combines TRBV6-5 with TRBJ1-1; 7 bases match TRBD1. CDR3 length: 12 residues. Looked up from germline, CDR1 is MNHEY and CDR2 is SVGAGI. V dropped 11 bases and J dropped 2; count of bases not matched to a gene: 5. The CDR3 coding sequence is TGTGCCGCACGACAGGGAAACACTGAAGCTTTCTTT. Protein product: CAARQGNTEAFF.

CDR3 in amino acids: CASSVSGTGGTRQSFF. Here the CDR3 DNA reads TGTGCCAGCAGCGTCTCCGGGACAGGGGGCACCCGGCAATCTTTCTTT. The chain joins TRBV7-2 to TRBJ1-1; 12 positions agree with TRBD1. The CDR3 is 16 residues long. V gave up 5 bases and J gave up 12 bases; unmatched junction bases: 16. From germline, CDR1 is SGHTA and CDR2 FQGNSA.

The chain uses TRBV7-2 and TRBJ2-3, with 8 positions matching TRBD2. This CDR3 region has 16 residues. Germline CDR1 SGHTA, CDR2 FQGNSA. Losses at the gene ends were 5 bases for V and 5 bases for J; bases not matched to a gene: 12. This CDR3 is CASSPRTGGAGDTQYF. DNA for the CDR3: TGTGCCAGCAGCCCCAGAACCGGGGGGGCCGGAGATACGCAGTATTTT.

The J gene is TRBJ1-6, the V gene TRBV2; D gene uncertain. There are 12 residues in the CDR3. The germline V gene encodes CDR1 SNHLY and CDR2 FYNNEI. The V and J ends lost 9 bases and 8 bases respectively, with 11 bases between them. The CDR3 DNA follows: TGTGCCAGGGCCGGGCCCTATTCACCCCTCCACTTT. This encodes CARAGPYSPLHF.

This clone appeared a few times. The chain combines TRBV4-2 with TRBJ1-2; tentatively, D is TRBD1 (5 bases). This CDR3 spans 16 amino acids. The germline CDR1 and CDR2 sequences are LGHNA and YNFKEQ. Trimming removed 4 bases at V and 3 bases at J, with 18 bases between. The CDR3 sequence is CASSRSSPRGDYGYTF. CDR3 DNA sequence: TGTGCCAGCAGCCGCTCCAGCCCCCGGGGGGACTATGGCTACACCTTC.

V usage is TRBV28 and J usage is TRBJ2-5, with 12 bases aligning to TRBD1. In germline, CDR1 is MDHEN, CDR2 SYDVKM. Trimming at V came to 3 bases and at J to 5 bases, leaving 7 bases not matched to a gene. The CDR3 has 16 amino acids. The CDR3 protein is CASSLDGTGGDETQYF. The DNA of the CDR3 is TGTGCCAGCAGTTTGGACGGGACAGGGGGCGATGAGACCCAGTACTTC.